This TCR beta chain was sequenced during a study of identifying expanded T cells in peripheral blood. Sequencing used immunoSEQ multiplex PCR; TCRdb keeps in-frame clones, though not all of them. The table records 84,000 or so clones, 85% to 90% of them present only once. Study-level results: Clone count variance between approximately two-week samples rose with total template count. Over around two and four weeks, about 15 and 19 clones changed, versus 1.2 between replicates.

A remark on this clone: Its antigen remains unknown.

Germline CDR1 and CDR2: SGHRS and YFSETQ. The V gene end was trimmed by 5 bases and the J gene end by 4 bases; junction bases not matched to a gene: 9. This CDR3 is 15 amino acids long. Sequencing used blood. The chain uses TRBV5-1 and TRBJ1-3, with 7 bases identical to TRBD1. The clonotype originates from a person aged 18-70 years in good health. CDR3 amino acids: CASRTTGEYGNTIYF. The CDR3, as DNA: TGCGCCAGCAGGACAACAGGGGAATACGGAAACACCATATATTTT. Full variable domain (missing parts from reference TRBV5-1 and TRBJ1-3): KAGVTQTPRYLIKTRGQQVTLSCSPISGHRSVSWYQQTPGQGLQFLFEYFSETQRNKGNFPGRFSGRQFSNSRSEMNVSTLELGDSALYLCASRTTGEYGNTIYFGEGSWLTVV.